Below are 2 T cell receptor beta chains sequenced from a single sample in a study of identical twins. MiXCR, run by TCRdb on the 5' RACE reads, gives a single entry per CDR3 protein. Of 1.5 million or so distinct CDR3 sequences in the sample, under 35% were seen once. The specimen was cord blood. The receptor set was obtained from a newborn girl in good health.

The CDR3 coding sequence is TGTGCCAGCAGTTCCATCCGGGACAGACACTACGAGCAGTACTTC. Amino acid sequence: CASSSIRDRHYEQYF. The V gene is TRBV6-6, the J gene TRBJ2-7; the match to TRBD1 covers 7 bases. The length of the CDR3 is 15 residues. V shed 4 bases, J shed 3 bases, and the junction held 9 bases outside the gene matches. Germline V lookup: CDR1 MNHNY, CDR2 SVGAGI (reference sequence).

The CDR3 region is CASSDTVGGGVHTEAFF. In DNA, the CDR3 is TGTGCCAGCAGTGATACGGTGGGGGGGGGTGTTCACACTGAAGCTTTCTTT. The rearrangement links TRBV2 to TRBJ1-1, with D possibly TRBD1 on 5 matching bases. This CDR3 comprises 17 residues. Looked up from germline, CDR1 is SNHLY and CDR2 is FYNNEI. Trimming stripped 3 bases from V and 3 bases from J, with 20 bases between.